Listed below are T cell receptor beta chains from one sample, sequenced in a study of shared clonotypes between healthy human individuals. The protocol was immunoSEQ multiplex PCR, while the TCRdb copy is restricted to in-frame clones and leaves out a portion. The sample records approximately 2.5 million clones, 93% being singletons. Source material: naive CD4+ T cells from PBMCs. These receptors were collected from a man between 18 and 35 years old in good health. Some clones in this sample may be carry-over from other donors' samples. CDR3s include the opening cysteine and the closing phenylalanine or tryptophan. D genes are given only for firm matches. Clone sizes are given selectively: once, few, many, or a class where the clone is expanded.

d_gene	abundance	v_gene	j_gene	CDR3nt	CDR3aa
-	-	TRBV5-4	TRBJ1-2	TGTGCCAGCAGCTTGGGGGGGGCGTTCTATGGCTACACCTTC	CASSLGGAFYGYTF
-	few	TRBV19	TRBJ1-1	TGTGCCAGTAGTACACAGGTGAACACTGAAGCTTTCTTT	CASSTQVNTEAFF
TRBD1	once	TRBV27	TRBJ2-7	TGTGCCAGCAGCCGGGACAGGGCATTTGAGCAGTACTTC	CASSRDRAFEQYF
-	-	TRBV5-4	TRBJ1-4	TGTGCCAGCAGCCCCGTAGGGGACGAAAAACTGTTTTTT	CASSPVGDEKLFF
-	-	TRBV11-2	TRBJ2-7	TGTGCCAGCAGCTTCGATCCAGCTTCCTACGAGCAGTACTTC	CASSFDPASYEQYF
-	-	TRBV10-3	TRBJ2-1	TGTGCCATCAGTGATCGGTCCGATGAGCAGTTCTTC	CAISDRSDEQFF
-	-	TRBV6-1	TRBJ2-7	TGTGCCAGCAGTCCACAGAAGCTGGCATTGAGGGAGCAGTACTTC	CASSPQKLALREQYF
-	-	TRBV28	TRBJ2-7	TGTGCCAGCAGTTTCCCCCATCGTCTTGGATCCTACGAGCAGTACTTC	CASSFPHRLGSYEQYF
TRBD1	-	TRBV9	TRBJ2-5	TGTGCCAGCAGCACACAGACAGGGGAGTACCAAGAGACCCAGTACTTC	CASSTQTGEYQETQYF
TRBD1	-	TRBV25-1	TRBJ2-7	TGTGCCAGCAGTGAACCGGGACAGGGTATCTACGAGCAGTACTTC	CASSEPGQGIYEQYF
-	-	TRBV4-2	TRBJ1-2	TGTGCCAGCAGCCAACAGGGAAACTATGGCTACACCTTC	CASSQQGNYGYTF
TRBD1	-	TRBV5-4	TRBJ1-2	TGTGCCAGCAGCCGGACAGGGGGCTATGGCTACACCTTC	CASSRTGGYGYTF
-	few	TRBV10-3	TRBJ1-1	TGTGCCATCAGTGAATTGTCCATGAACACTGAAGCTTTCTTT	CAISELSMNTEAFF
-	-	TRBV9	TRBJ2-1	TGTGCCAGCAGCGTAGTTTCGGCAGGGATGGGTAAGAATGAGCAGTTCTTC	CASSVVSAGMGKNEQFF
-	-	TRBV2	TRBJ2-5	TGTGCCAGCAGTCTCAACCCTAGTTGGGAGACCCAGTACTTC	CASSLNPSWETQYF
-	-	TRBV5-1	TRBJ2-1	TGCGCCAGCAGCTTGGGGTTTAGATGGGGTATCTACAATGAGCAGTTCTTC	CASSLGFRWGIYNEQFF
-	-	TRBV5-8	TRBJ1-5	TGTGCCAGCGCTAAGATTACCAGCAACCCACCCGATCAGCCCCAGCATTTT	CASAKITSNPPDQPQHF
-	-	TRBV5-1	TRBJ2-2	TGCGCCAGCAGCTACCTCGGGACTCTGAACACCGGGGAGCTGTTTTTT	CASSYLGTLNTGELFF
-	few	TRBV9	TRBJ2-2	TGTGCCAGCACCCTGACCGGGGAGCTGTTTTTT	CASTLTGELFF
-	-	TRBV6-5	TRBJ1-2	TGTGCCAGCAGTACCCGACAGTTACCCTATGGCTACACCTTC	CASSTRQLPYGYTF
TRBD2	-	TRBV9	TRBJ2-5	TGTGCCAGCAGCGCCGGGACTAGCGGGAGTGGTGAGACCCAGTACTTC	CASSAGTSGSGETQYF
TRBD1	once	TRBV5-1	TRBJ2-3	TGCGCCAGCAGCACCGAGACAGGGGTCGATACGCAGTATTTT	CASSTETGVDTQYF
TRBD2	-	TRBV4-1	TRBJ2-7	TGCGCCAGCAGCCAAGATATTGGGCCGGGTATATCGGCTAGCGGGACCTACGAGCAGTACTTC	CASSQDIGPGISASGTYEQYF
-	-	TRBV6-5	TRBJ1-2	TGTGCCAGCAGTTACTTGGATGGCGCAAGATATGGCTACACCTTC	CASSYLDGARYGYTF
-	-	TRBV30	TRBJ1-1	TGTGCCTGGGCTCATCCCTCCCGGGGAGCTGAAGCTTTCTTT	CAWAHPSRGAEAFF
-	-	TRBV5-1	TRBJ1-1	TGCGCCAGCAGCTTAACACAGGGCGAGGGAACTGAAGCTTTCTTT	CASSLTQGEGTEAFF
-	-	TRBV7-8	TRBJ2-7	TGTGCCAGCAGCTCGGTAAACTACGAGCAGTACTTC	CASSSVNYEQYF
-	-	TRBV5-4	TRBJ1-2	TGTGCCAGCAGCTCCAGGGAGACTTACTATGGCTACACCTTC	CASSSRETYYGYTF
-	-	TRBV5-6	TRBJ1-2	TGTGCCAGCAGCTTATCCCCCCCTTCGTTTCGATACACCTTC	CASSLSPPSFRYTF
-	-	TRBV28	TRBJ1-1	TGTGCCAGCAGTTCGGGGGGGTCACGCGTCCGCGGTGAAGCTTTCTTT	CASSSGGSRVRGEAFF
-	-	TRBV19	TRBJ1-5	TGTGCCAGTAGTATTGGACGGTTCAATCAGCCCCAGCATTTT	CASSIGRFNQPQHF
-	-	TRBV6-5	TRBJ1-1	TGTGCCAGCAGTTCCCCGGTCCACACTGAAGCTTTCTTT	CASSSPVHTEAFF
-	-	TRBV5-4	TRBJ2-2	TGTGCCAGCAGCCAAAACACCGGGGAGCTGTTTTTT	CASSQNTGELFF
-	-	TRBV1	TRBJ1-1	TGCACCAGCAGCCGGAGGGACACCAACACTGAAGCTTTCTTT	CTSSRRDTNTEAFF
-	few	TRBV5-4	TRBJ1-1	TGTGCCAGCAGCTTGGAAAGGAACACTGAAGCTTTCTTT	CASSLERNTEAFF
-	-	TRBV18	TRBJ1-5	TGTGCCAGCTCACTTCCGGGGGCCCAGCCCCAGCATTTT	CASSLPGAQPQHF
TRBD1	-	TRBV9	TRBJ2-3	TGTGCCAGCAGCCCCAGGGGGATGGGGATGAATACGCAGTATTTT	CASSPRGMGMNTQYF
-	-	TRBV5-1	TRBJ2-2	TGCGCCAGCAGAGGCCGGACAGCGAGCACCGGGGAGCTGTTTTTT	CASRGRTASTGELFF
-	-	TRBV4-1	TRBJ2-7	TGCGCCAGCACCGAAGGTGGACTTCCACCCTACGAGCAGTACTTC	CASTEGGLPPYEQYF
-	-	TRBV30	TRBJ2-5	TGTGCCTGGAGTGTCGGGAAACAAGAGACCCAGTACTTC	CAWSVGKQETQYF
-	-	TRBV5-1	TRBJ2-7	TGCGCCAGCAGCCGGGCTGGGTTGGGCTACGAGCAGTACTTC	CASSRAGLGYEQYF
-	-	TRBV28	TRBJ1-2	TGTGCCAGCAGTTTAAAACCCGGGGGCCATGGCTACACCTTC	CASSLKPGGHGYTF